A single sample is the source of the 8 T cell receptor beta chains below, sequenced in a study of blood T cell repertoires in COVID-19. Clones were sequenced by immunoSEQ multiplex PCR, and TCRdb holds only the in-frame ones, with some missing. This sample has approximately 47,000 clones, with roughly 90% found just once. Sequencing was done on a sample of peripheral blood. The receptors were sampled from a man between 65 and 85 years old with active COVID-19.

This clone appeared once. The V call is TRBV3-1 (or the pseudogene TRBV3-2), the J call TRBJ2-7, with D hard to call. The CDR3 contains 16 residues. V was shortened by 2 bases and J by 0 bases, with 14 bases between the two germline ends. The germline V gene encodes CDR1 LGHDT and CDR2 YNNKEL (reference sequence). The CDR3: CASSQSYYRSSYEQYF. The CDR3, as DNA: TGTGCCAGCAGCCAATCATATTACAGAAGCTCCTACGAGCAGTACTTC.

The genes are TRBV11-2 and TRBJ2-7; the D gene is possibly TRBD2 (5 bases). The CDR3 contains 15 residues. The V and J ends lost 2 bases and 3 bases respectively, with 14 bases between them. The germline CDR1 and CDR2 sequences are SGHAT and FQNNGV. The CDR3 DNA reads TGTGCCAGCAGCTTATCGGCCGAGGGTTACTACGAGCAGTACTTC. Translation: CASSLSAEGYYEQYF. The full variable domain, its missing parts supplied by reference TRBV11-2 and TRBJ2-7, is EAGVAQSPRYKIIEKRQSVAFWCNPISGHATLYWYQQILGQGPKLLIQFQNNGVVDDSQLPKDRFSAERLKGVDSTLKIQPAKLEDSAVYLCASSLSAEGYYEQYFGPGTRLTVT.

The CDR3: CASSARLAGDPSNEQFF. The CDR3 region has the DNA TGCGCCAGCAGCGCCCGACTAGCGGGAGACCCCTCCAATGAGCAGTTCTTC. This chain joins TRBV4-1 and TRBJ2-1; TRBD2 agrees at 12 bases. From germline, CDR1 is MGHRA and CDR2 YSYEKL. V dropped 5 bases and J dropped 6; count of bases not matched to a gene: 11. CDR3 length: 17 residues.

The chain uses TRBV6-2 or TRBV6-3 and TRBJ1-1; 7 bases are a match to TRBD1. In germline, CDR1 is MNHEY, CDR2 SVGEGT. The CDR3 consists of 16 residues. Unmatched junction bases numbered 15, after V lost 6 bases and J lost 5 bases. Written as DNA, the CDR3 is TGTGCCAGCAGCTTGGCCGACAGGCCCAGGGGGACTGAAGCTTTCTTT. Encoded protein: CASSLADRPRGTEAFF.

The chain joins TRBV5-1 to TRBJ1-1, with D perhaps matching TRBD1 (6 bases). The ends were cut back, 2 bases at V and 5 bases at J, with 19 bases in the middle. The germline gives CDR1 SGHRS, CDR2 YFSETQ. The CDR3 covers 16 residues. CDR3 residues: CASSFSGGAVGTEAFF. The CDR3 region has the DNA TGCGCCAGCAGCTTCTCGGGGGGCGCAGTGGGAACTGAAGCTTTCTTT.

The rearrangement links TRBV24-1 to TRBJ2-3; 13 bases are shared with TRBD2. The CDR3 has 15 residues. Germline assignment: CDR1 KGHDR and CDR2 SFDVKD. J gave up 5 bases and V 9 bases, and 7 bases lay outside the gene matches. The CDR3: CATGGLAGEGDTQYF. CDR3 nucleotide sequence: TGTGCCACCGGTGGACTAGCGGGAGAAGGAGATACGCAGTATTTT.

The genes are TRBV24-1 and TRBJ2-1; 9 bases agree with TRBD2. This CDR3 comprises 15 residues. CDR1 is KGHDR and CDR2 is SFDVKD in the germline V gene. V lost 4 bases and J lost 8; bases outside the gene matches: 8. The CDR3: CATSDRVAGADEQFF. The DNA for the CDR3 is TGTGCCACCAGTGACCGGGTAGCGGGAGCCGATGAGCAGTTCTTC.

The chain links TRBV19 to TRBJ1-1; 10 positions agree with TRBD1. The CDR3 is 17 residues long. Germline-derived CDR1 and CDR2 are LNHDA and SQIVND (reference sequence). With 3 bases clipped from V and 2 bases from J, the junction kept 9 bases outside the gene matches. The CDR3 spells CASSMRQGAAFNTEAFF. The CDR3 nucleotides are TGTGCCAGTAGTATGAGACAGGGGGCCGCGTTCAACACTGAAGCTTTCTTT.